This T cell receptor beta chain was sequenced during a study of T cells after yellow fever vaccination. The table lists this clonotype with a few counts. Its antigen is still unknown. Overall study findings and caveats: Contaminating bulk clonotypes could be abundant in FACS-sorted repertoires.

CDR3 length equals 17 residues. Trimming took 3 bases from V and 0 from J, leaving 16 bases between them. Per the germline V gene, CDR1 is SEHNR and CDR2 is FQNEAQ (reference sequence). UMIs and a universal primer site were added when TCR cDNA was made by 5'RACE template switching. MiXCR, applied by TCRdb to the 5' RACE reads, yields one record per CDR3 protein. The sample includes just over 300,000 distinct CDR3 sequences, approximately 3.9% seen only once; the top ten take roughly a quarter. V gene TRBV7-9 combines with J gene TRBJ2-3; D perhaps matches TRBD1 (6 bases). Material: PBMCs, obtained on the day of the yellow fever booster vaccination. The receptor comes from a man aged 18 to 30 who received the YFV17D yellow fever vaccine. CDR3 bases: TGTGCCAGCAGCTTCGAAACAGGGCCGACGAGCACAGATACGCAGTATTTT. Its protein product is CASSFETGPTSTDTQYF.